This T cell receptor (beta chain) was retrieved from a study of blood T cell repertoires in COVID-19. Looking at the study overall: Donors in the United States, Italy and Spain gave samples during acute or convalescent COVID-19.

Trimming took 8 bases from V and 0 from J; bases not matched to a gene: 13. Germline V gene sequence: CDR1 GTSNPN, CDR2 SVGIG (reference sequence). The CDR3 totals 16 residues. Data came from immunoSEQ multiplex PCR; TCRdb stores just in-frame clones and leaves some out. The sample has 410,000 or so clones, 89% seen once. One Seattle source followed patients from active infection through their disease course. The source of this sequence is a woman in her thirties or forties with COVID-19, enrolled during active disease. The material sequenced was peripheral blood. The chain has TRBV30 and TRBJ2-1, with TRBD2 matching over 7 bases. CDR3 sequence (DNA): TGTGCCGGACACTTAGTTGGCGGGGGCTCCTACAATGAGCAGTTCTTC. Its translation is CAGHLVGGGSYNEQFF.